This TCR beta chain was captured by sequencing in a study of cytomegalovirus exposure and HLA in healthy donors. Study-wide findings and caveats: A link between a missense DCLRE1C variant and TCR beta V- and J-gene trimming emerged from a later analysis.

Deletions cut 1 base from V and 5 bases from J, with 9 bases between. Germline V CDR1 and CDR2: LGHNA, YSLEER. The CDR3 extends over 14 amino acids. Nominal health characterized the donors when sampled, though unrecorded immune exposures were likely. PCR employed 60 Vbeta and 13 Jbeta primers. The table came from immunoSEQ multiplex PCR; TCRdb's copy has only in-frame clones and leaves some out. The sample contains tens of thousands of clones, around 77% of which appear only once. This clone appeared once. Its antigen is not known. Sequencing input: PBMCs. The sequence was collected from a young man in good health and CMV-seronegative. This rearrangement joins TRBV4-3 to TRBJ2-1; a possible D gene is TRBD2 (6 bases). CDR3: CASSQGGGDNEQFF. DNA of the CDR3: TGCGCCAGCAGCCAAGGAGGAGGGGACAATGAGCAGTTCTTC.